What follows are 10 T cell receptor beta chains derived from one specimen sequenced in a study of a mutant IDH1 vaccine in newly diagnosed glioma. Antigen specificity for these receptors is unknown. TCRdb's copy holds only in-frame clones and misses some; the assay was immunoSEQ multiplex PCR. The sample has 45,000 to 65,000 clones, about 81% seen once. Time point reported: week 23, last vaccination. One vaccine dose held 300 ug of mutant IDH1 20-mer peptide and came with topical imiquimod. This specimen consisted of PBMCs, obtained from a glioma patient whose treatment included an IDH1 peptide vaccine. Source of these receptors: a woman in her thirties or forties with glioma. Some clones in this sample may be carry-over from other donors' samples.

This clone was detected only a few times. DNA of the CDR3: TGTGCCAGCAGGGGACAGGCAAACACTGAAGCTTTCTTT. This codes for CASRGQANTEAFF. V and J are TRBV2 and TRBJ1-1; the match to TRBD1 covers 8 bases. There are 13 residues in the CDR3. Germline V lookup: CDR1 SNHLY, CDR2 FYNNEI. With 6 bases clipped from V and 2 bases from J, the junction kept 2 bases outside the gene matches.

The CDR3 DNA follows: TGTGCCAGCAGGCGGAACACTGAAGCTTTCTTT. It codes for CASRRNTEAFF. V gene TRBV5-5 combines with J gene TRBJ1-1, with D unclear. This CDR3 region has 11 residues. With 5 bases removed from V and 1 base from J, the gap between germline ends came to 3 bases. CDR1 is SGHKS, CDR2 YYEKEE, per germline (reference sequence).

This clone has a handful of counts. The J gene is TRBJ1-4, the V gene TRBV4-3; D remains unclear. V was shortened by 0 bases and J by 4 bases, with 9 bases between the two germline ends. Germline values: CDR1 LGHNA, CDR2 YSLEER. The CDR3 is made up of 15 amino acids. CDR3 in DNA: TGCGCCAGCAGCCAAGAATCGGGTGTTAATGAAAAACTGTTTTTT. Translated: CASSQESGVNEKLFF.

CDR3 DNA: TGTGCCATCAGTGAGTTCGACCGATTACGGTTGGGCTACACCTTC. Protein: CAISEFDRLRLGYTF. The J gene is TRBJ1-2, the V gene TRBV10-3; D gene unclear. The CDR3 spans 15 residues. Germline V lookup: CDR1 ENHRY, CDR2 SYGVKD. V gave up 1 base and J gave up 8 bases, with 17 bases separating them.

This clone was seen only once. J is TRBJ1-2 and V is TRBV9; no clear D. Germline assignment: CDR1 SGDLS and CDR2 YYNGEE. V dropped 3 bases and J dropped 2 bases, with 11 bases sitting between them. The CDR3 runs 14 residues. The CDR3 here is CASSGDGWNYGYTF. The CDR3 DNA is TGTGCCAGCAGCGGAGATGGGTGGAACTATGGCTACACCTTC.

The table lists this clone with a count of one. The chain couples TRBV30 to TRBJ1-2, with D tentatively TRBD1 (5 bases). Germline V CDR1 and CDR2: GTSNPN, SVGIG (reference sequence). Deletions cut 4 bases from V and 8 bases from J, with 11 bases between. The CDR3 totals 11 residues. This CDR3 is CAWIMGGGYTF. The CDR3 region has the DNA TGTGCCTGGATCATGGGGGGGGGCTACACCTTC. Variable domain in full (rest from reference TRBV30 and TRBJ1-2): SQTIHQWPATLVQPVGSPLSLECTVEGTSNPNLYWYRQAAGRGLQLLFYSVGIGQISSEVPQNLSASRPQDRQFILSSKKLLLSDSGFYLCAWIMGGGYTFGSGTRLTVV.

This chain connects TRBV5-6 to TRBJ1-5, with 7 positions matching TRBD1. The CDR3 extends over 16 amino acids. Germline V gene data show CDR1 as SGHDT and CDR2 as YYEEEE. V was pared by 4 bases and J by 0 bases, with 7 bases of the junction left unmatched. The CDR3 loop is CASSKTGIYSNQPQHF. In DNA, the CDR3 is TGTGCCAGCAGCAAGACAGGGATCTATAGCAATCAGCCCCAGCATTTT.

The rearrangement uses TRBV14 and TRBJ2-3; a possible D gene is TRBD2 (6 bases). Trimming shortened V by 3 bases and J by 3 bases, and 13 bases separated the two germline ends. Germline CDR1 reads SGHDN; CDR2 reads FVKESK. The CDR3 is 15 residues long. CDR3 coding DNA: TGTGCCAGCAGCCACCGGGACTTTTCAACAGATACGCAGTATTTT. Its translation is CASSHRDFSTDTQYF. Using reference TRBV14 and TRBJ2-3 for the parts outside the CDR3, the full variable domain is EAGVTQFPSHSVIEKGQTVTLRCDPISGHDNLYWYRRVMGKEIKFLLHFVKESKQDESGMPNNRFLAERTGGTYSTLKVQPAELEDSGVYFCASSHRDFSTDTQYFGPGTRLTVL.

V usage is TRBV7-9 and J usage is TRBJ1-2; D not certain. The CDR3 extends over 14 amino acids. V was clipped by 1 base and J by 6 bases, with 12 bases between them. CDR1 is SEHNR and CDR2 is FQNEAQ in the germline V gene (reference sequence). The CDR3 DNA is TGTGCCAGCAGCTTAGTTCAGTCCCAGGATGGCTACACCTTC. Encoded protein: CASSLVQSQDGYTF. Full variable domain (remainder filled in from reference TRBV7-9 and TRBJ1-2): DTGVSQNPRHKITKRGQNVTFRCDPISEHNRLYWYRQTLGQGPEFLTYFQNEAQLEKSRLLSDRFSAERPKGSFSTLEIQRTEQGDSAMYLCASSLVQSQDGYTFGSGTRLTVV.

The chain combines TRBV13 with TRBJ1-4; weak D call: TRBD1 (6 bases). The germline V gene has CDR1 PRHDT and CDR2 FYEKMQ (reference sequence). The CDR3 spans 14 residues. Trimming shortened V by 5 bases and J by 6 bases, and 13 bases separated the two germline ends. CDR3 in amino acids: CASSARGGDEKLFF. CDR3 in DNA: TGTGCCAGCAGCGCCAGAGGGGGTGATGAAAAACTGTTTTTT.